Below, one TCR beta chain is given with its context. Methods used by the authors: Quantification of nucleated cells was approximated via reference gene primer amplification. Clones were read by immunoSEQ multiplex PCR, and TCRdb kept only the in-frame ones, dropping some. V and J calls and clone size are given by that table; D and trimming were obtained from the DNA. The sample carries 150,000 to 200,000 clones, around nine tenths recorded once. These data are taken from a study of blood T cell repertoires in COVID-19. Study summary: Sample material is recorded as cDNA or gDNA derived from T cells, B-cell-depleted T cells, or PBMCs.

Germline V gives CDR1 SQVTM, CDR2 ANQGSEA. V was cut by 4 bases and J by 5 bases, with 9 bases left in between. The CDR3 length is 12 residues. The clonotype was recovered from a man aged 70-80 years with acute or convalescent COVID-19. Sequenced: peripheral blood. The V gene is TRBV29-1, the J gene TRBJ2-1; no firm D call. The DNA of the CDR3 is TGCAGCGTTGGGCCCCTGGACAATGAGCAGTTCTTC. Translated, it gives CSVGPLDNEQFF.